These T cell receptor beta chains were read from a single sample in a study of blood T cells in healthy people across ages. Via MiXCR, TCRdb re-called the 5' RACE reads, giving one row per CDR3 protein. This sample has around 1,900,000 distinct CDR3 sequences, with roughly two fifths found just once. The sample comprised blood. All receptors derive from a human donor in good health. CDR3s include the opening cysteine and the closing phenylalanine or tryptophan. The D gene is left open where the match is weak. Clone sizes are given selectively: once, few, many, or a class where the clone is expanded.

v_call	d_call	clone_size	j_call	cdr3_aa	cdr3_nt
TRBV7-2	.	.	TRBJ2-1	CASSPGLGLSYNEQFF	TGTGCCAGCAGCCCAGGGTTGGGCCTGTCCTACAATGAGCAGTTCTTC
TRBV5-5	.	.	TRBJ1-2	CASSYGQHTYGYTF	TGTGCCAGCAGCTACGGACAGCATACCTATGGCTACACCTTC
TRBV7-9	TRBD2	many	TRBJ2-3	CASSFLAGGTDTQYF	TGTGCCAGCAGTTTTCTAGCGGGGGGCACAGATACGCAGTATTTT
TRBV6-2/TRBV6-3	TRBD2	.	TRBJ2-1	CASGRLADYNEQFF	TGTGCCAGCGGGAGACTAGCGGACTACAATGAGCAGTTCTTC
TRBV4-3	.	few	TRBJ2-7	CASSQGPRDPYEQYF	TGCGCCAGCAGCCAAGGCCCTAGGGACCCCTACGAGCAGTACTTC
TRBV27	TRBD1	many	TRBJ1-1	CASRQGVNTEAFF	TGTGCCAGCAGACAGGGGGTGAACACTGAAGCTTTCTTT
TRBV11-2	TRBD2	few	TRBJ2-5	CASSLGGASGDQETQYF	TGTGCCAGCAGCTTAGGCGGGGCTAGCGGGGACCAAGAGACCCAGTACTTC
TRBV19	.	.	TRBJ1-1	CASSRTAASNTEAFF	TGTGCCAGTAGTAGGACAGCCGCCTCCAACACTGAAGCTTTCTTT
TRBV6-6	TRBD2	.	TRBJ2-1	CASSYGTSGGAPNEQFF	TGTGCCAGCAGTTACGGGACTAGCGGGGGGGCCCCCAATGAGCAGTTCTTC
TRBV19	TRBD1	few	TRBJ2-7	CASSMRQGNYEQYF	TGTGCCAGTAGTATGCGACAGGGGAACTACGAGCAGTACTTC
TRBV7-6	.	.	TRBJ1-2	CASSLDPGADYGYTF	TGTGCCAGCAGCTTAGATCCGGGGGCGGACTATGGCTACACCTTC
TRBV12-3/TRBV12-4	TRBD2	few	TRBJ2-3	CASSLTPGLASDTQYF	TGTGCCAGCAGCCTCACTCCGGGACTAGCGTCAGATACGCAGTATTTT
TRBV12-3/TRBV12-4	.	few	TRBJ2-1	CASSFGSSNEQFF	TGTGCCAGCAGTTTCGGCAGTTCCAATGAGCAGTTCTTC
TRBV20-1	.	.	TRBJ2-1	CSAKQAPTLNEQFF	TGCAGTGCTAAACAGGCCCCAACCCTTAATGAGCAGTTCTTC
TRBV7-2	TRBD1	.	TRBJ2-7	CASSLQDRGYEQYF	TGTGCCAGCAGCTTACAGGACAGGGGGTACGAGCAGTACTTC
TRBV12-3/TRBV12-4	.	.	TRBJ1-1	CASTIRITEAFF	TGTGCCAGCACTATCAGGATCACTGAAGCTTTCTTT
TRBV7-2	.	once	TRBJ2-2	CASSPRSGDTGELFF	TGTGCCAGCAGCCCGAGGTCCGGCGACACCGGGGAGCTGTTTTTT
TRBV20-1	TRBD2	.	TRBJ2-3	CSAPTSGGARDTQYF	TGCAGTGCGCCGACTAGCGGGGGGGCTAGGGATACGCAGTATTTT
TRBV6-2/TRBV6-3	.	few	TRBJ2-4	CASTAGAVMNIQYF	TGTGCCAGCACCGCGGGGGCAGTTATGAACATTCAGTACTTC
TRBV11-3	.	.	TRBJ2-3	CASSLDEPDTQYF	TGTGCCAGCAGCTTAGATGAGCCGGATACGCAGTATTTT
TRBV9	.	.	TRBJ2-5	CASSVVAGGGNEQYF	TGTGCCAGCAGCGTAGTGGCCGGCGGCGGGAATGAGCAGTACTTC
TRBV14	.	few	TRBJ1-1	CASSQDRARTVGTEAFF	TGTGCCAGCAGCCAAGACAGAGCCAGGACAGTTGGCACTGAAGCTTTCTTT
TRBV7-9	.	once	TRBJ1-2	CASSLESADGYTF	TGTGCCAGCAGCTTAGAATCGGCAGATGGCTACACCTTC
TRBV29-1	.	.	TRBJ2-7	CIVEAPEQYF	TGCATCGTTGAAGCCCCCGAGCAGTACTTC
TRBV20-1	TRBD1	.	TRBJ1-2	CSARPTGTYGYTF	TGCAGTGCTAGACCGACAGGGACCTATGGCTACACCTTC
TRBV20-1	TRBD2	.	TRBJ2-1	CSAASAGGSYNEQFF	TGCAGTGCTGCCTCAGCGGGGGGTTCCTACAATGAGCAGTTCTTC
TRBV4-2	.	.	TRBJ1-1	CASSQDPVIGNTEAFF	TGTGCCAGCAGCCAAGATCCAGTCATCGGGAACACTGAAGCTTTCTTT
TRBV29-1	.	few	TRBJ2-7	CSAGFQVHEQYF	TGCAGCGCCGGGTTCCAGGTCCACGAGCAGTACTTC
TRBV28	.	few	TRBJ2-5	CASSLLGTWETQYF	TGTGCCAGCAGTTTGCTCGGGACGTGGGAGACCCAGTACTTC
TRBV29-1	TRBD1	.	TRBJ2-3	CSAETGLSTDTQYF	TGCAGCGCGGAGACAGGGTTGAGCACAGATACGCAGTATTTT
TRBV12-3/TRBV12-4	TRBD1	few	TRBJ1-2	CASSWDRSIGYTF	TGTGCCAGCAGTTGGGACAGGTCGATTGGCTACACCTTC
TRBV28	.	.	TRBJ2-7	CASHISRDPVLSYEQYF	TGTGCCAGCCATATTTCCAGGGACCCTGTTCTTTCCTACGAGCAGTACTTC
TRBV2	.	few	TRBJ1-2	CAITDEGTGYGYTF	TGTGCCATCACTGACGAGGGGACGGGCTATGGCTACACCTTC
TRBV5-1	.	.	TRBJ2-7	CASSPQGSTSYEQYF	TGCGCCAGCAGCCCGCAGGGGTCCACCTCCTACGAGCAGTACTTC
TRBV11-2	.	few	TRBJ2-4	CASSLVAGSSNIQYF	TGTGCCAGCAGCTTAGTGGCGGGCTCGAGTAACATTCAGTACTTC
TRBV28	.	.	TRBJ2-7	CASSLPDSSYEQYF	TGTGCCAGCAGTCTCCCGGACAGCTCCTACGAGCAGTACTTC
TRBV29-1	.	few	TRBJ1-2	CSPIRTGKANYGYTF	TGCAGCCCCATCCGTACGGGAAAGGCTAACTATGGCTACACCTTC
TRBV7-2	.	once	TRBJ1-3	CASSPHAQRRFSGNTIYF	TGTGCCAGCAGCCCCCATGCACAGAGACGGTTCTCTGGAAACACCATATATTTT
TRBV2	.	.	TRBJ2-3	CASSREGNQRDTQYF	TGTGCCAGCTCCCGAGAGGGAAACCAGAGGGATACGCAGTATTTT